This T cell receptor (beta chain) comes out of a study of immune cell composition in non-small cell lung cancer. Clones were read by immunoSEQ multiplex PCR, and TCRdb kept only the in-frame ones, dropping some. The profile shows about 7,600 clones, roughly three quarters of them singletons. This CDR3 region has 15 residues. CDR1 SGHAT and CDR2 FQDESV come from the germline V gene (reference sequence). Trimming at V came to 1 base and at J to 0 bases, leaving 3 bases not matched to a gene. The chain carries TRBV11-1 and TRBJ2-7, with 7 bases lining up with TRBD1. The sequenced material came from lung tumor tissue. The sequence was collected from a human donor with non-small cell lung cancer. The CDR3 loop is CASSLVTGSSYEQYF. CDR3 nucleotide sequence: TGTGCCAGCAGCTTAGTGACAGGGAGCTCCTACGAGCAGTACTTC. Filled out from reference TRBV11-1 and TRBJ2-7, the complete variable domain reads EAEVAQSPRYKITEKSQAVAFWCDPISGHATLYWYRQILGQGPELLVQFQDESVVDDSQLPKDRFSAERLKGVDSTLKIQPAELGDSAMYLCASSLVTGSSYEQYFGPGTRLTVT.